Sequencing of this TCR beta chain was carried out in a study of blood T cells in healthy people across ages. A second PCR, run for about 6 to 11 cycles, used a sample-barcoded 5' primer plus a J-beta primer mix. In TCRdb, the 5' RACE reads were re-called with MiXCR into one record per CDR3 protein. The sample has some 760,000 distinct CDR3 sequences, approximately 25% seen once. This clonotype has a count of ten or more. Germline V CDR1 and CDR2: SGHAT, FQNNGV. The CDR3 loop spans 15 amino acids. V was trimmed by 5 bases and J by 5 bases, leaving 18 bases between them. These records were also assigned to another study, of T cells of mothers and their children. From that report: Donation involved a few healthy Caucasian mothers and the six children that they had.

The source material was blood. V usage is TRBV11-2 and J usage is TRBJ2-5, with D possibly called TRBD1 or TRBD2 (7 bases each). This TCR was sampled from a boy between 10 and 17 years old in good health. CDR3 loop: CASSLHPGGGETQYF. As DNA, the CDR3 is TGTGCCAGCAGCCTACACCCAGGGGGAGGGGAGACCCAGTACTTC.